The T cell receptor beta chain under discussion was sequenced for a study of T-cell reconstitution after alpha-beta-depleted transplantation in children. Study-wide results and caveats: Hyperexpanded clones declined; after one year, newly produced T cells mostly supplied diversity. The study reportedly traced alpha-beta T cells about two months after transplant to several hundred expanded graft clones. Elevated TCRbeta diversity at day 60 was traced, in some patients, to surviving recipient T cells and thymic progenitors.

Regarding this clonotype: Its antigen remains unidentified.

Germline V gene sequence: CDR1 SQVTM, CDR2 ANQGSEA. The CDR3 has 12 amino acids. Deletions cut 5 bases from V and 1 base from J, with 8 bases between. The TCRbeta library incorporated unique molecular identifiers. TCRdb reanalysed the PCR reads using MiXCR and keeps one entry per CDR3 protein. The repertoire holds a few hundred thousand distinct CDR3 sequences, with 20% to 30% as singletons. This clonotype originated in a female patient aged 2-9 years who had a stem cell transplant for congenital amegakaryocytic thrombocytopenia, so the T cells may come from the graft donor. V usage is TRBV29-1 and J usage is TRBJ2-5; D is uncertain. The starting material was PBMCs, mostly from graft donor cells, obtained 360 days after TCRalphabeta/CD19-depleted stem cell transplant. The CDR3 spells CSVLRVQETQYF. CDR3 coding DNA: TGCAGCGTTTTAAGGGTCCAAGAGACCCAGTACTTC.